These 21 T cell receptor beta chains came from one sample sequenced in a study of blood T cell repertoires in COVID-19. TCRdb's table, derived via immunoSEQ multiplex PCR, lists solely in-frame clones and lacks some. The table lists 65,000 to 90,000 clones, 88% of them singletons. The specimen sequenced was peripheral blood. The receptors shown here come from a human donor in a cohort sampled during active COVID-19.

DNA for the CDR3: TGTGCCAGCAAAGAGGGCCTAACGAGCTCCTACGAGCAGTACTTC. Translating it yields CASKEGLTSSYEQYF. The chain uses TRBV6-5 and TRBJ2-7, with D possibly being TRBD2 (5 bases). This CDR3 is built from 15 residues. Germline CDR1 MNHEY, CDR2 SVGAGI. V gave up 7 bases and J gave up 0 bases, with 16 bases separating them.

The CDR3 loop is CASSLDRTGELFF. The CDR3 DNA reads TGCGCCAGCAGCCTGGACAGGACCGGGGAGCTGTTTTTT. The chain couples TRBV5-1 to TRBJ2-2; 7 positions match TRBD1. The CDR3 has 13 residues. V lost 4 bases to trimming and J lost 5 bases; unmatched junction nucleotides: 2. The germline gives CDR1 SGHRS, CDR2 YFSETQ.

This chain links TRBV3-1 (or the pseudogene TRBV3-2) with TRBJ1-1, with 7 bases fitting TRBD1. V lost 4 bases to trimming and J lost 7 bases; unmatched junction nucleotides: 6. Germline V gene sequence: CDR1 LGHDT, CDR2 YNNKEL (reference sequence). This CDR3 region has 13 residues. This chain's CDR3 is CASSPLDRSEAFF. CDR3 sequence (DNA): TGTGCCAGCAGCCCTCTGGACAGGAGTGAAGCTTTCTTT.

The chain couples TRBV6-6 to TRBJ2-1; 8 nucleotides line up with TRBD2. The CDR3 extends over 16 amino acids. The germline V gene encodes CDR1 MNHNY and CDR2 SVGAGI (reference sequence). The ends lost 0 bases at V and 9 bases at J; junction bases unmatched: 10. The chain's CDR3 is CASSYSTGGSLSEQFF. The CDR3, as DNA: TGTGCCAGCAGTTACTCGACGGGGGGGAGCTTAAGTGAGCAGTTCTTC.

This clone was seen a single time. The gene calls are TRBV29-1 and TRBJ2-5; 10 bases align to TRBD1. The ends lost 6 bases at V and 5 bases at J; junction bases unmatched: 3. CDR3 length: 12 residues. Germline V gene lookup returns CDR1 SQVTM and CDR2 ANQGSEA. The chain's CDR3 is CSVRQGAETQYF. The DNA for the CDR3 is TGCAGCGTCCGACAGGGGGCCGAGACCCAGTACTTC.

This chain uses TRBV5-1 with TRBJ1-2; unclear D gene. The CDR3 consists of 14 residues. CDR1 and CDR2 (germline): SGHRS, YFSETQ. Trimming left V 0 bases short and J 0 bases short, with 6 bases between. In DNA form, the CDR3 reads TGCGCCAGCAGCTTGGATTTAGCTAACTATGGCTACACCTTC. This sequence encodes CASSLDLANYGYTF.

Written as DNA, the CDR3 is TGTGCCAGCAATCTAGACAGGGACAACCATTCACCCCTCCACTTT. Its protein product is CASNLDRDNHSPLHF. The chain recombines TRBV6-5 with TRBJ1-6; TRBD1 agrees at 7 bases. Germline assignment: CDR1 MNHEY and CDR2 SVGAGI. The CDR3 length is 15 residues. V lost 7 bases, J lost 8 bases, and 11 bases stayed unmatched.

This chain uses TRBV3-1 (or the pseudogene TRBV3-2) with TRBJ2-7, with a possible D match to TRBD2 (6 bases). CDR1 LGHDT and CDR2 YNNKEL come from the germline V gene (reference sequence). V lost 4 bases and J lost 0, with 10 bases in between. The CDR3 is 14 residues long. CDR3 loop: CASSPRESSYEQYF. Here the CDR3 DNA reads TGTGCCAGCAGCCCACGGGAGAGCTCCTACGAGCAGTACTTC.

The rearrangement joins TRBV30 to TRBJ2-2; D possibly corresponds to TRBD2 (5 bases). This CDR3 has 16 amino acids. The germline V and J ends were trimmed by 4 bases and 4 bases, with 19 bases remaining between them. Germline lookup yields CDR1 GTSNPN and CDR2 SVGIG (reference sequence). The CDR3 loop reads CAWNPLARAPTGELFF. The CDR3 nucleotides read TGTGCCTGGAATCCGCTAGCTCGGGCCCCCACCGGGGAGCTGTTTTTT.

This sequence joins TRBV7-9 and TRBJ2-5; TRBD1 matches at 7 bases. The germline CDR1 and CDR2 sequences are SEHNR and FQNEAQ (reference sequence). The CDR3 has 15 amino acids. V shed 2 bases and J 3 bases; nucleotides not matched to a gene: 6. The CDR3 is CASSLRQGREETQYF. CDR3 bases: TGTGCCAGCAGCTTACGACAGGGAAGGGAAGAGACCCAGTACTTC.

This chain links TRBV9 with TRBJ2-3; tentative D call: TRBD2 (6 bases). Trimming removed 0 bases from V and 8 bases from J, with 10 bases in between. The CDR3 consists of 13 residues. From germline, CDR1 is SGDLS and CDR2 YYNGEE. The DNA of the CDR3 is TGTGCCAGCAGCGTAGGGGGGGATGGTACGCAGTATTTT. Amino acid sequence: CASSVGGDGTQYF.

The V gene is TRBV6-5, the J gene TRBJ2-3; D possibly corresponds to TRBD1 (7 bases). CDR3 size: 14 residues. V was cut by 10 bases and J by 0 bases, with 14 bases left in between. Germline assignment: CDR1 MNHEY and CDR2 SVGAGI. Written as DNA, the CDR3 is TGTGCCACGGCGACAGGGACTAGCACAGATACGCAGTATTTT. It encodes CATATGTSTDTQYF.

The V and J genes are TRBV5-8 and TRBJ1-6; 7 bases agree with TRBD1. The CDR3 is made up of 14 amino acids. V dropped 1 base and J dropped 7; count of bases not matched to a gene: 2. Germline values: CDR1 SGHTS, CDR2 YDEGEE. Here the CDR3 reads CASSLHRGNSPLHF. In nucleotides, the CDR3 is TGTGCCAGCAGCTTGCACAGGGGAAATTCACCCCTCCACTTT.

The V gene is TRBV10-1, the J gene TRBJ2-7; 7 bases fit TRBD2. This CDR3 has 16 amino acids. Germline CDR1 is WNHNN and CDR2 is SYGVQD (reference sequence). V shed 4 bases and J 1 base; nucleotides not matched to a gene: 10. CDR3 coding DNA: TGCGCCAGCAGTGGTACTAGCGCCCGGGGTTCCTACGAGCAGTACTTC. Amino acids: CASSGTSARGSYEQYF.

This chain connects TRBV5-1 to TRBJ2-7; 12 positions agree with TRBD1. Germline values: CDR1 SGHRS, CDR2 YFSETQ. The CDR3 is 15 amino acids. The J segment lost 8 bases and the V segment lost 4 bases, leaving 10 bases of the junction unmatched. CDR3 in DNA: TGCGCCAGCAGCCCACCGGGACAGGGGGCGAATAAGCAGTACTTC. Amino acids: CASSPPGQGANKQYF.

V and J are TRBV19 and TRBJ1-2; D uncertain. V was clipped by 3 bases and J by 1 base, with 9 bases between them. Germline CDR1 and CDR2: LNHDA and SQIVND (reference sequence). The CDR3 is 14 amino acids. CDR3 residues: CASSIEQLNYGYTF. The CDR3, as DNA: TGTGCCAGTAGTATTGAACAGCTTAACTATGGCTACACCTTC. Combining the CDR3 with reference TRBV19 and TRBJ1-2 gives the whole variable domain DGGITQSPKYLFRKEGQNVTLSCEQNLNHDAMYWYRQDPGQGLRLIYYSQIVNDFQKGDIAEGYSVSREKKESFPLTVTSAQKNPTAFYLCASSIEQLNYGYTFGSGTRLTVV.

In its sample, this clone was seen many times. The V and J genes are TRBV5-1 and TRBJ1-5, with D unclear. Germline CDR1 and CDR2: SGHRS and YFSETQ. The CDR3 contains 14 residues. The ends were cut back, 4 bases at V and 3 bases at J, with 11 bases in the middle. CDR3 sequence: CASSPGENNQPQHF. In DNA form, the CDR3 reads TGCGCCAGCAGCCCTGGGGAGAACAATCAGCCCCAGCATTTT.

The rearrangement joins TRBV7-2 to TRBJ1-1; no definite D call. CDR1 and CDR2 from the germline V gene are SGHTA and FQGNSA. Trimming cost V 2 bases and J 5 bases, with 18 bases left between them. The length of the CDR3 is 16 residues. The CDR3 DNA reads as TGTGCCAGCAGCTTATATGGATCGCCCGAGAGGACTGAAGCTTTCTTT. Amino acid sequence: CASSLYGSPERTEAFF. Full variable domain (remainder filled in from reference TRBV7-2 and TRBJ1-1): GAGVSQSPSNKVTEKGKDVELRCDPISGHTALYWYRQSLGQGLEFLIYFQGNSAPDKSGLPSDRFSAERTGGSVSTLTIQRTQQEDSAVYLCASSLYGSPERTEAFFGQGTRLTVV.

The chain is built from TRBV5-1 and TRBJ1-1; D possibly corresponds to TRBD1 (5 bases). This CDR3 spans 14 amino acids. The V and J ends lost 0 bases and 3 bases respectively, with 9 bases between them. Germline loops: CDR1 SGHRS, CDR2 YFSETQ. CDR3 sequence: CASSLGDYYTEAFF. In nucleotides, the CDR3 is TGCGCCAGCAGCTTGGGGGACTATTACACTGAAGCTTTCTTT.

The V call is TRBV18, the J call TRBJ2-5; no clear D gene. Trimming took 0 bases from V and 0 from J, leaving 5 bases between them. CDR3 length: 14 amino acids. CDR1 is KGHSH and CDR2 is LQKENI in the germline V gene. The DNA for the CDR3 is TGTGCCAGCTCACCACCGTCAGACCAAGAGACCCAGTACTTC. This codes for CASSPPSDQETQYF. The variable domain in full, with the rest retrieved from reference TRBV18 and TRBJ2-5, is NAGVMQNPRHLVRRRGQEARLRCSPMKGHSHVYWYRQLPEEGLKFMVYLQKENIIDESGMPKERFSAEFPKEGPSILRIQQVVRGDSAAYFCASSPPSDQETQYFGPGTRLLVL.

This chain links TRBV2 with TRBJ2-2; D is unresolved. V lost 2 bases to trimming and J lost 6 bases, with 7 bases between them. The CDR3 loop spans 13 amino acids. Looked up from germline, CDR1 is SNHLY and CDR2 is FYNNEI. The CDR3 DNA reads TGTGCCAGCAGTGAAAGTCGGGCCGGGGAGCTGTTTTTT. Its translation: CASSESRAGELFF.